The 4 T cell receptor beta chains below come from one sample, sequenced in a study of T cell repertoires and HLA-DP antigens. Antigen specificity for these receptors is unknown. Profiling relied on immunoSEQ multiplex PCR, and the TCRdb table lists in-frame clones only, not all of them. This table holds about 73,000 clones, just under 80% found once. The sequenced material came from CD4+ T cells from PBMCs. The receptors here all came from a man in his 60s in good health and CMV-seronegative.

The sample holds a few counts of this clone. V and J are TRBV5-1 and TRBJ2-7; D is perhaps TRBD1 (6 bases). V lost 0 bases and J lost 0, with 16 bases in between. Germline-derived CDR1 and CDR2 are SGHRS and YFSETQ. The CDR3 contains 17 residues. The CDR3 reads CASSLELPGDASYEQYF. In nucleotides, the CDR3 is TGCGCCAGCAGCTTGGAGCTCCCAGGGGATGCCTCCTACGAGCAGTACTTC.

This chain links TRBV14 with TRBJ1-6, with D hard to call. Germline assignment: CDR1 SGHDN and CDR2 FVKESK. Trimming removed 3 bases at V and 7 bases at J, with 4 bases between. The CDR3 spans 12 residues. CDR3 protein: CASSQQNSPLHF. Here the CDR3 DNA reads TGTGCCAGCAGCCAGCAGAATTCACCCCTCCACTTT.

The chain links TRBV6-6 to TRBJ2-5; TRBD1 or TRBD2 may be the D gene (5 bases each). V gave up 2 bases and J gave up 0 bases, with 10 bases separating them. Germline V gene data show CDR1 as MNHNY and CDR2 as SVGAGI (reference sequence). The CDR3 sequence is 15 residues long. CDR3 sequence (DNA): TGTGCCAGCAGTTACGGAGAGGGGTACCAAGAGACCCAGTACTTC. Translating it yields CASSYGEGYQETQYF.

The gene calls are TRBV7-7 and TRBJ2-5; D is uncertain. CDR1 is SSHAT and CDR2 is FNYEAQ in the germline V gene (reference sequence). V lost 4 bases and J lost 5, with 11 bases in between. The CDR3 spans 13 residues. CDR3 loop: CASSSAYGETQYF. The CDR3 nucleotides are TGTGCCAGCAGCTCCGCCTACGGGGAGACCCAGTACTTC.